Listed below are T cell receptor beta chains from one sample, sequenced in a study of cytomegalovirus exposure and HLA in healthy donors. Using immunoSEQ multiplex PCR, the repertoire was profiled, and TCRdb retains in-frame clones only, with some absent. The sample lists around 140,000 clones, more than 75% seen once, with more than 4% in the top ten. The material sequenced was PBMCs. The source of these receptors is a woman aged 30 to 39 in good health and CMV-seronegative. The CDR3 runs from the conserved cysteine through the conserved F or W. The D gene is left open where the match is weak. Where a row states a size, it is once, few, many or the class of an expanded clone; other rows omit it.

d_gene	v_gene	j_gene	abundance	CDR3aa	CDR3nt
.	TRBV6-5	TRBJ1-1	.	CASRITRGGNTEAFF	TGTGCCAGCAGGATTACTAGGGGGGGTAACACTGAAGCTTTCTTT
.	TRBV30	TRBJ1-6	once	CAWSVYRPGFITLHF	TGTGCCTGGAGTGTATACAGGCCCGGGTTTATAACCCTCCACTTT
.	TRBV15	TRBJ2-5	.	CATSSREQGVGQETQYF	TGTGCCACCAGCAGTAGAGAACAGGGAGTTGGCCAAGAGACCCAGTACTTC
TRBD2	TRBV4-2	TRBJ2-7	.	CASRSTSGRAHEQYF	TGTGCCAGCAGGTCGACTAGCGGGAGGGCCCACGAGCAGTACTTC
TRBD1	TRBV5-8	TRBJ1-5	.	CASSLSGTGEPPQHF	TGTGCCAGCAGCTTGTCGGGGACAGGGGAACCGCCCCAGCATTTT
.	TRBV5-6	TRBJ2-3	.	CASSLVLGGLSTDTQYF	TGTGCCAGCAGCTTGGTATTGGGGGGGCTAAGCACAGATACGCAGTATTTT
TRBD1	TRBV7-2	TRBJ1-4	once	CASSLGQGREKLFF	TGTGCCAGCAGCCTTGGACAGGGGCGGGAAAAACTGTTTTTT
.	TRBV18	TRBJ1-1	.	CASSPSPGEYTEAFF	TGTGCCAGCTCACCAAGCCCGGGGGAATACACTGAAGCTTTCTTT
TRBD1	TRBV18	TRBJ2-4	once	CASSHLDRGRENIQYF	TGTGCCAGCTCACACCTGGACAGGGGAAGGGAAAACATTCAGTACTTC
.	TRBV28	TRBJ1-2	.	CASSSSPTAEAYGYTF	TGTGCCAGCAGTTCCTCCCCGACAGCAGAGGCCTATGGCTACACCTTC
TRBD2	TRBV28	TRBJ2-7	.	CASRKGLAGVRGYEQYF	TGTGCCAGCAGGAAGGGGCTAGCGGGAGTGAGGGGCTACGAGCAGTACTTC
.	TRBV4-3	TRBJ2-3	.	CASTTTPGQSTDTQYF	TGCGCCAGCACCACCACTCCCGGACAGAGCACAGATACGCAGTATTTT
.	TRBV18	TRBJ1-1	few	CASSPVRQSTEAFF	TGTGCCAGCTCACCAGTTCGACAATCCACTGAAGCTTTCTTT
TRBD2	TRBV4-1	TRBJ2-5	.	CASSLGLAPQETQYF	TGCGCCAGCAGCCTGGGACTAGCCCCCCAAGAGACCCAGTACTTC
TRBD1	TRBV6-6	TRBJ1-1	few	CASRGNRGGWNTEAFF	TGTGCCAGCAGGGGTAACAGGGGCGGTTGGAACACTGAAGCTTTCTTT
TRBD1	TRBV6-5	TRBJ2-7	.	CASSYSWTGFDEQYF	TGTGCCAGCAGTTACTCGTGGACAGGGTTCGACGAGCAGTACTTC
.	TRBV28	TRBJ2-7	.	CASSLSGETYEQYF	TGTGCCAGCAGTTTATCCGGGGAGACCTACGAGCAGTACTTC
.	TRBV30	TRBJ1-2	.	CAWSPKGRGDYGYTF	TGTGCCTGGAGTCCCAAGGGGCGCGGGGACTATGGCTACACCTTC
TRBD2	TRBV6-6	TRBJ2-7	.	CASSYGEGLAVHEQYF	TGTGCCAGCAGTTACGGGGAGGGACTAGCGGTCCACGAGCAGTACTTC
TRBD2	TRBV5-1	TRBJ2-2	.	CASRKAGGNTGELFF	TGCGCCAGCAGGAAAGCGGGGGGGAACACCGGGGAGCTGTTTTTT
.	TRBV6-1	TRBJ2-2	.	CASSSGTYAGELFF	TGTGCCAGCAGTTCCGGGACATACGCCGGGGAGCTGTTTTTT
.	TRBV11-3	TRBJ1-1	few	CASSLGGRSTEAFF	TGTGCCAGCAGCTTAGGGGGCAGGAGCACTGAAGCTTTCTTT
.	TRBV7-9	TRBJ2-3	.	CASSRRADTQYF	TGTGCCAGCAGCCGGCGGGCAGATACGCAGTATTTT
.	TRBV2	TRBJ2-4	.	CATRTAHELAKNIQYF	TGTGCCACCAGGACTGCACATGAGCTAGCCAAAAACATTCAGTACTTC
.	TRBV9	TRBJ2-7	.	CASSVEGGSYHEQYF	TGTGCCAGCAGCGTAGAGGGTGGGAGCTACCACGAGCAGTACTTC
.	TRBV27	TRBJ2-5	.	CASKRAGQETQYF	TGTGCCAGCAAAAGAGCGGGCCAAGAGACCCAGTACTTC
TRBD1	TRBV6-1	TRBJ1-1	few	CASSANRGGTEAFF	TGTGCCAGCAGTGCCAACAGGGGAGGCACTGAAGCTTTCTTT
TRBD2	TRBV10-3	TRBJ2-7	.	CAISESPTSGSYEQYF	TGTGCCATCAGTGAGTCTCCGACTAGCGGGTCCTACGAGCAGTACTTC
.	TRBV19	TRBJ1-1	once	CASSLRQNMNTEAFF	TGTGCCAGTAGTCTACGACAGAACATGAACACTGAAGCTTTCTTT
.	TRBV28	TRBJ1-1	.	CASSLRAGLNTEAFF	TGTGCCAGCAGTTTACGGGCAGGGCTGAACACTGAAGCTTTCTTT
TRBD1	TRBV6-5	TRBJ1-1	.	CASTHRGLGDTEAFF	TGTGCCAGCACCCACAGGGGGCTAGGGGACACTGAAGCTTTCTTT
.	TRBV5-5	TRBJ2-7	.	CASRLTTLEQYF	TGTGCCAGCAGGCTAACGACACTCGAGCAGTACTTC
.	TRBV19	TRBJ2-5	.	CASRDYVGEETQYF	TGTGCCAGTAGAGACTACGTAGGTGAAGAGACCCAGTACTTC
.	TRBV30	TRBJ2-3	.	CAWSVFGFRTDTQYF	TGTGCCTGGAGTGTTTTCGGGTTTAGAACAGATACGCAGTATTTT
TRBD2	TRBV19	TRBJ2-2	.	CASNLQAGRVGELFF	TGTGCCAGTAACCTTCAAGCGGGAAGGGTCGGGGAGCTGTTTTTT
.	TRBV28	TRBJ1-5	.	CASTPGNQPQHF	TGTGCCAGCACCCCCGGGAATCAGCCCCAGCATTTT
.	TRBV28	TRBJ2-7	.	CASSLSASSSNEQYF	TGTGCCAGCAGTTTAAGTGCTAGCAGTTCCAACGAGCAGTACTTC
TRBD2	TRBV28	TRBJ2-7	once	CASSLWGTSGLYEQYF	TGTGCCAGCAGTTTATGGGGGACTAGCGGCCTCTACGAGCAGTACTTC
.	TRBV1	TRBJ2-7	.	CTSSPGLAGKSYEQYF	TGCACCAGCAGCCCGGGACTAGCGGGAAAGTCCTACGAGCAGTACTTC
TRBD2	TRBV7-9	TRBJ2-1	.	CSSSLGLAGGKVNEQFF	TGTTCCAGCAGCTTAGGACTAGCGGGGGGGAAAGTCAATGAGCAGTTCTTC
.	TRBV18	TRBJ2-1	.	CASSPPGQGSYNEQFF	TGTGCCAGCTCACCACCGGGCCAGGGGAGCTACAATGAGCAGTTCTTC
.	TRBV9	TRBJ2-3	once	CASSVGLESADTQYF	TGTGCCAGCAGCGTAGGTCTAGAGTCAGCAGATACGCAGTATTTT
TRBD1	TRBV6-5	TRBJ2-1	.	CASSYSGQGLGNEQFF	TGTGCCAGCAGTTACTCAGGACAGGGTCTTGGAAATGAGCAGTTCTTC
TRBD1	TRBV10-3	TRBJ1-5	few	CAISGTGYSNQPQHF	TGTGCCATCAGTGGGACAGGTTATAGCAATCAGCCCCAGCATTTT
.	TRBV18	TRBJ1-1	.	CASSPNRQLNTEAFF	TGTGCCAGCTCACCGAACAGGCAACTGAACACTGAAGCTTTCTTT
TRBD1	TRBV25-1	TRBJ1-2	.	CASSETGGYGYTF	TGTGCCAGCAGCGAGACAGGGGGCTATGGCTACACCTTC
.	TRBV6-1	TRBJ1-2	.	CASSGQGYGYTF	TGTGCCAGCAGTGGGCAGGGTTATGGCTACACCTTC
.	TRBV4-1	TRBJ2-4	.	CASSPSFSSNIQYF	TGCGCCAGCAGCCCTTCCTTCTCCTCGAACATTCAGTACTTC
.	TRBV7-9	TRBJ2-5	once	CSSSLEGRDEETQYF	TGTTCCAGCAGCTTAGAGGGCCGGGATGAGGAGACCCAGTACTTC
TRBD2	TRBV2	TRBJ2-7	.	CASRQSGRARYEQYF	TGTGCCAGCAGGCAGAGTGGGAGGGCCAGGTACGAGCAGTACTTC
.	TRBV28	TRBJ2-1	.	CASSLRTWSSYNEQFF	TGTGCCAGCAGTTTACGTACTTGGAGCTCCTACAATGAGCAGTTCTTC
TRBD2	TRBV7-3	TRBJ2-5	.	CASSLGSGRAETQYF	TGTGCCAGCAGCTTAGGTAGCGGGAGGGCAGAGACCCAGTACTTC
.	TRBV28	TRBJ2-7	.	CASSYSYEQYF	TGTGCCAGCAGCTATTCCTACGAGCAGTACTTC
.	TRBV10-3	TRBJ2-3	.	CAIRARDTDTQYF	TGTGCCATCAGAGCCAGGGACACAGATACGCAGTATTTT
.	TRBV18	TRBJ1-1	.	CASSPRGGVGNTEAFF	TGTGCCAGCTCACCACGTGGAGGGGTTGGGAACACTGAAGCTTTCTTT
.	TRBV18	TRBJ2-7	.	CASSFVGGYEQYF	TGTGCCAGCTCATTCGTAGGGGGCTACGAGCAGTACTTC